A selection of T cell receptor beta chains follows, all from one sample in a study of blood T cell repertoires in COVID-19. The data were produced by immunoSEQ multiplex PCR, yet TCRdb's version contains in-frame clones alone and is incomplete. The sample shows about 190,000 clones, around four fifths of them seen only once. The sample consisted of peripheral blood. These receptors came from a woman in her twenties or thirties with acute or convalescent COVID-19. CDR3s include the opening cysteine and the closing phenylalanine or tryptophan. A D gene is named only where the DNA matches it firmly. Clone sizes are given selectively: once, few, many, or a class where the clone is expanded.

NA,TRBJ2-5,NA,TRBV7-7,CASSRIVKETQYF,TGTGCTAGCAGCCGTATAGTAAAAGAAACCCAGTACTTC
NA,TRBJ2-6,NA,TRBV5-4,CASSLAPKSGANVLTF,TGTGCCAGCAGCTTGGCCCCCAAATCTGGGGCCAACGTCCTGACTTTC
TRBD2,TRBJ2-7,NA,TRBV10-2,CASSQREPPYEQYF,TGCGCCAGCAGCCAGCGGGAACCCCCCTACGAGCAGTACTTC
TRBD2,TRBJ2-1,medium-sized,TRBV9,CAPGRGSYNEQFF,TGTGCCCCGGGGAGGGGCTCCTACAATGAGCAGTTCTTC
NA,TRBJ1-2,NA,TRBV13,CASSLGRERGYTF,TGTGCCAGCAGCTTAGGTCGGGAGCGCGGCTACACCTTC
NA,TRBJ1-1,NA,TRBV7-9,CASSLALPGVGEAFF,TGTGCCAGCAGCTTAGCCTTACCAGGGGTGGGTGAAGCTTTCTTT
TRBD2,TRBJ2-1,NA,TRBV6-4,CASSESGSMNEQFF,TGTGCCAGCAGTGAAAGCGGGAGTATGAATGAGCAGTTCTTC
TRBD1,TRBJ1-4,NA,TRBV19,CASTPGQFNEKLFF,TGTGCCAGTACCCCGGGACAGTTTAATGAAAAACTGTTTTTT
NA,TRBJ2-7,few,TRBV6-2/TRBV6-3,CASSDGGSEVHEQYF,TGTGCCAGCAGTGATGGAGGGTCGGAGGTCCACGAGCAGTACTTC
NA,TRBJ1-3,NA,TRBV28,CASSHKYGGVSGNTIYF,TGTGCCAGCAGTCATAAGTACGGAGGGGTCTCTGGAAACACCATATATTTT
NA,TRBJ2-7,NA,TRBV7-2,CASSLSRYGEQYF,TGTGCCAGCAGCTTATCTAGGTACGGCGAGCAGTACTTC
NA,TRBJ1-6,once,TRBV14,CASSQVSGSPLHF,TGTGCCAGCAGCCAAGTCTCCGGTTCACCCCTCCACTTT
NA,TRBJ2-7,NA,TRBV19,CASSHGGLQAYEQYF,TGTGCCAGTAGTCACGGGGGACTCCAGGCCTACGAGCAGTACTTC
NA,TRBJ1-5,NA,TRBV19,CASNKREYQPQHF,TGTGCCAGTAACAAAAGGGAGTATCAGCCCCAGCATTTT
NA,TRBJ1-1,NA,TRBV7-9,CASSSPPGSATEAFF,TGTGCCAGCAGCTCCCCCCCAGGGTCGGCCACTGAAGCTTTCTTT
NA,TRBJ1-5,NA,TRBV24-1,CATSDAGDQPQHF,TGTGCCACCAGTGATGCAGGGGATCAGCCCCAGCATTTT
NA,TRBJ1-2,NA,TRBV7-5,CVRSIGGANYGYTF,TGTGTCAGAAGCATTGGGGGGGCTAACTATGGCTACACCTTC
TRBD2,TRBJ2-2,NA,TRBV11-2,CASSATSGSRTGELFF,TGTGCCAGCAGCGCCACTAGCGGGAGTCGCACCGGGGAGCTGTTTTTT
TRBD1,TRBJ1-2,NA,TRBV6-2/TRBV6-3,CASSPTGADGYTF,TGTGCCAGCAGCCCGACAGGGGCGGATGGCTACACCTTC
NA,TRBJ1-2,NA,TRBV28,CASSLPGGVESGYTF,TGTGCCAGCAGTTTGCCGGGGGGGGTTGAGAGTGGCTACACCTTC
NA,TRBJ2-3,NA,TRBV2,CASRSQGLGTDTQYF,TGTGCCAGCAGAAGCCAGGGGCTGGGGACAGATACGCAGTATTTT
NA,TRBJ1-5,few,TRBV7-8,CASSPQGPTAKPQHF,TGTGCCAGCAGCCCCCAGGGCCCTACCGCAAAGCCCCAGCATTTT
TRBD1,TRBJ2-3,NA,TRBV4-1,CASSQAPRDRDTQYF,TGCGCCAGCAGCCAAGCCCCAAGGGACAGGGATACGCAGTATTTT
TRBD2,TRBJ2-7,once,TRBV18,CASSPTMTSGSYEQYF,TGTGCCAGCTCACCGACTATGACTAGCGGAAGTTACGAGCAGTACTTC
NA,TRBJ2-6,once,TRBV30,CAWDAGRTAGANVLTF,TGTGCCTGGGACGCCGGGAGGACAGCGGGGGCCAACGTCCTGACTTTC
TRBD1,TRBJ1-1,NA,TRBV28,CASSRQGSIEAFF,TGTGCCAGCAGCAGACAGGGGTCTATTGAAGCTTTCTTT
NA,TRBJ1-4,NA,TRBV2,CASTGQPPNEKLFF,TGTGCCAGTACCGGACAGCCCCCGAATGAAAAACTGTTTTTT
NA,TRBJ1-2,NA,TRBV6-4,CASSDQGLGGYTF,TGTGCCAGCAGTGACCAGGGCCTGGGTGGCTACACCTTC
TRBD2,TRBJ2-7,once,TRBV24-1,CATSDPGLAGEYEQYF,TGTGCCACCAGTGACCCCGGACTAGCGGGAGAGTACGAGCAGTACTTC
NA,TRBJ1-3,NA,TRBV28,CASSFAGRGSGNTIYF,TGTGCCAGCAGTTTCGCAGGCAGGGGATCTGGAAACACCATATATTTT
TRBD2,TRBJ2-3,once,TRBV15,CATSRVAGVLDTQYF,TGTGCCACCAGCAGAGTAGCGGGAGTTTTAGATACGCAGTATTTT
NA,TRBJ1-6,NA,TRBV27,CASSLAGVWTYNSPLHF,TGTGCCAGCAGTTTGGCAGGGGTATGGACCTATAATTCACCCCTCCACTTT
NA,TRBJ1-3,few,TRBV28,CASSSPGRNGNTIYF,TGTGCCAGCAGTTCCCCCGGCAGGAATGGAAACACCATATATTTT
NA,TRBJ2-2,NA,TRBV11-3,CASSSAPWHRGAVF,TGTGCCAGCAGTTCAGCCCCTTGGCACCGGGGAGCTGTTTTT
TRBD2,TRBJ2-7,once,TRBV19,CASSLTGTTYEQYF,TGTGCCAGTAGTTTGACCGGGACTACCTACGAGCAGTACTTC
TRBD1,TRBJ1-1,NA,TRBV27,CASRRDRGQWGTEAFF,TGTGCCAGCCGTAGGGACAGGGGGCAATGGGGCACTGAAGCTTTCTTT
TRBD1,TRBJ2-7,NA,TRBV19,CASSIVGTGGYYEQYF,TGTGCCAGTAGTATAGTTGGGACAGGGGGCTACTACGAGCAGTACTTC
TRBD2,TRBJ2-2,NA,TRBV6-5,CASSSRTSGNTGELFF,TGTGCCAGCAGTTCGCGGACTAGCGGGAACACCGGGGAGCTGTTTTTT
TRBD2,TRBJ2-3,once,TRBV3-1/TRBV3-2,CASSRRLAGRTDTQYF,TGTGCCAGCAGCCGACGACTAGCGGGACGTACAGATACGCAGTATTTT
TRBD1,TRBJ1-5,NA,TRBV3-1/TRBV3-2,CASSQSGQTNQPQHF,TGTGCCAGCAGCCAATCGGGACAGACTAATCAGCCCCAGCATTTT
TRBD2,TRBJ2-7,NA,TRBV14,CASSQDMGRGRAYEQYF,TGTGCCAGCAGCCAAGATATGGGGAGGGGCCGGGCCTACGAGCAGTACTTC
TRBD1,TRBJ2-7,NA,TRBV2,CASRSSTGTVLYEQYF,TGTGCCAGCAGATCCTCTACCGGGACAGTACTCTACGAGCAGTACTTC
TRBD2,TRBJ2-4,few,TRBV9,CAPHAGGLTKNIQYF,TGTGCCCCACATGCGGGAGGGTTAACCAAAAACATTCAGTACTTC
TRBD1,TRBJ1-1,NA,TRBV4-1,CASSQDRSTEAFF,TGCGCCAGCAGCCAGGACAGGTCAACTGAAGCTTTCTTT
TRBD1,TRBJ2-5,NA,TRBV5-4,CASSLWNRGEETQYF,TGTGCCAGCAGCTTGTGGAACAGGGGAGAAGAGACCCAGTACTTC
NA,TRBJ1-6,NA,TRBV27,CASRISGALSNSPLHF,TGTGCCAGCAGGATATCAGGGGCCTTGAGTAATTCACCCCTCCACTTT
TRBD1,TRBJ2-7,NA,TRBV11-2,CASSPRTGRDYEQYF,TGTGCCAGCAGCCCCCGGACAGGGCGGGACTACGAGCAGTACTTC
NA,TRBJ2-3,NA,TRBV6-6,CASAQTGPGTDTQYF,TGTGCCAGCGCCCAGACAGGTCCGGGGACAGATACGCAGTATTTT
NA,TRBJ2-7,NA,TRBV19,CASSIKASKALAEQYF,TGTGCCAGTAGTATAAAAGCATCCAAAGCCCTCGCCGAGCAGTACTTC
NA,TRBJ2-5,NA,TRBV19,CASSMNREETQYF,TGTGCCAGTAGTATGAACAGGGAAGAGACCCAGTACTTC
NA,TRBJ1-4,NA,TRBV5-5,CASSPTGTPATNEKLFF,TGTGCCAGCAGCCCTACAGGGACGCCTGCAACTAATGAAAAACTGTTTTTT
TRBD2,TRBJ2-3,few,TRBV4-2,CASSQDRTSGRADFGTDTQYF,TGTGCCAGCAGCCAAGATCGGACTAGCGGGAGGGCCGATTTTGGCACAGATACGCAGTATTTT
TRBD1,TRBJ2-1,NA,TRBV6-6,CASSSGGTGVGFEQFF,TGTGCCAGCAGTTCCGGGGGGACAGGGGTCGGATTTGAGCAGTTCTTC
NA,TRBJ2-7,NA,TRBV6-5,CASSRERSSYEQYF,TGTGCCAGCAGCAGAGAGAGGAGCTCCTACGAGCAGTACTTC
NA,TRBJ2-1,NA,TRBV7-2,CASSFGGAPYNEQFF,TGTGCCAGCAGCTTTGGAGGGGCCCCCTACAATGAGCAGTTCTTC